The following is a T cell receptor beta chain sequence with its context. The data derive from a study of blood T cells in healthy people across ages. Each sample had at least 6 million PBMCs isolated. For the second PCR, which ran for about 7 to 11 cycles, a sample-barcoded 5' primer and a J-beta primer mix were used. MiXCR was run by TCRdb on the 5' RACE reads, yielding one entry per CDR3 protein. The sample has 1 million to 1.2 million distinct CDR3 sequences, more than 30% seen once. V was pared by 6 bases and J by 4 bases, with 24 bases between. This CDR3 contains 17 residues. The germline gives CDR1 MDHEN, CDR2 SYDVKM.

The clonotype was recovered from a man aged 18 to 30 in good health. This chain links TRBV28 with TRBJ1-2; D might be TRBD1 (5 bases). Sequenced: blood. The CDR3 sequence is CASSHSRLRDPSYGYTF. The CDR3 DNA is TGTGCCAGCAGCCACTCCCGTCTCAGGGATCCAAGCTATGGCTACACCTTC.